This TCR beta chain was sequenced in a study of blood T cell repertoires in COVID-19. Assay: immunoSEQ multiplex PCR; the TCRdb copy retains only in-frame clones and omits some. This sample has 490,000 or so clones, with about 88% found just once. CDR3 length: 16 residues. The V end was cut by 0 bases, the J end by 2 bases, with 11 bases between. Per germline, CDR1 SGDLS and CDR2 YYNGEE. The sample was PBMCs or T cells enriched from blood (not recorded which). The chain is built from TRBV9 and TRBJ2-2; the D gene is possibly TRBD2 (6 bases). The sequence derives from a woman in her sixties or seventies who had recovered from COVID-19. The CDR3 protein is CASSVGGVFNTGELFF. CDR3 sequence (DNA): TGTGCCAGCAGCGTAGGGGGGGTCTTTAACACCGGGGAGCTGTTTTTT.